This record looks at one T cell receptor (beta chain) sequence and its context. This entry comes from a study of OX40 agonist ivuxolimab in advanced cancers. The CDR3 is 13 residues long. The ends lost 5 bases at V and 16 bases at J; junction bases unmatched: 12. Germline loops: CDR1 LNHDA, CDR2 SQIVND (reference sequence). Assay used: immunoSEQ multiplex PCR; TCRdb lists only in-frame clones, some missing. The sample holds around 70,000 clones, approximately 90% seen once. The source material was CD4+ or CD8+ T cells sorted from blood, sampled in a trial of the OX40 agonist ivuxolimab. The source of this sequence is an adult with an advanced solid tumor such as melanoma, head and neck, liver or kidney cancer. This chain uses TRBV19 with TRBJ1-5; 9 nucleotides match TRBD1. As DNA, the CDR3 is TGTGCCAGTAGTTGGGATATGGACAGGGGCACCCATTTT. Its protein is CASSWDMDRGTHF.